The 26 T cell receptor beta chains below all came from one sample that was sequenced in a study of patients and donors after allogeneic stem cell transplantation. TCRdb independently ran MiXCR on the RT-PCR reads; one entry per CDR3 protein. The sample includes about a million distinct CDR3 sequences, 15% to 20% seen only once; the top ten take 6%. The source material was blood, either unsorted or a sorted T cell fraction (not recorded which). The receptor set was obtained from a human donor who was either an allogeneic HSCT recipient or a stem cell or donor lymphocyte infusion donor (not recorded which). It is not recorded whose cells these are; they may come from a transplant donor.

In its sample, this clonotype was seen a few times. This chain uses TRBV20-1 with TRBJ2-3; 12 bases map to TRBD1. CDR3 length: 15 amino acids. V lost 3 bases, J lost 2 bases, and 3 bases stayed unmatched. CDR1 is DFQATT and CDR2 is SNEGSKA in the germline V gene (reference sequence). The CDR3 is CSARRDRGLTDTQYF. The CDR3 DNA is TGCAGTGCTAGGCGGGACAGGGGGCTCACAGATACGCAGTATTTT.

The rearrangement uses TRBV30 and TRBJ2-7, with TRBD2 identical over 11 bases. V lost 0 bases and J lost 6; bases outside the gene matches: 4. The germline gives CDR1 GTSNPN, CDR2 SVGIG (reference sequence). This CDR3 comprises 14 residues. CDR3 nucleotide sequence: TGTGCCTGGAGTGTAGGGGGACTAGCGGCCGAGCAGTACTTC. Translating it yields CAWSVGGLAAEQYF.

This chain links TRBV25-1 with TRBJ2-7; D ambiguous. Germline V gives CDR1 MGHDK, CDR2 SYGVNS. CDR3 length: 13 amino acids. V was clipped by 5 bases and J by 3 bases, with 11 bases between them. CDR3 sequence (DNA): TGTGCCAGCAGTTCCCCCCCCCGCTACGAGCAGTACTTC. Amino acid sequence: CASSSPPRYEQYF.

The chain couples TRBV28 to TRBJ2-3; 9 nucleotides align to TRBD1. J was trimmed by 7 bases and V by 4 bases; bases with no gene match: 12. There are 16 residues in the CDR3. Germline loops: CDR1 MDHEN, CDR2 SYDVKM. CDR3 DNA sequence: TGTGCCAGCAGTTCCCCCCCGGGACAGGGTATTTATACGCAGTATTTT. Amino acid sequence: CASSSPPGQGIYTQYF.

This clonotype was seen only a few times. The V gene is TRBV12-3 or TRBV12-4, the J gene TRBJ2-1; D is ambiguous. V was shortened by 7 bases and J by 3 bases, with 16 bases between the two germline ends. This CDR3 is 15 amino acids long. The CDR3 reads CASTLVEVGYNEQFF. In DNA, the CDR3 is TGTGCCAGCACCCTAGTCGAGGTTGGCTACAATGAGCAGTTCTTC.

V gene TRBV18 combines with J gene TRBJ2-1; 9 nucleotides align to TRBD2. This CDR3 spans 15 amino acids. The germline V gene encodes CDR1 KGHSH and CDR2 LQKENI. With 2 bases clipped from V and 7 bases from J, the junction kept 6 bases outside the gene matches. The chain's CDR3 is CASSPSALAGNEQFF. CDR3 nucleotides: TGTGCCAGCTCACCATCGGCGCTAGCGGGAAATGAGCAGTTCTTC.

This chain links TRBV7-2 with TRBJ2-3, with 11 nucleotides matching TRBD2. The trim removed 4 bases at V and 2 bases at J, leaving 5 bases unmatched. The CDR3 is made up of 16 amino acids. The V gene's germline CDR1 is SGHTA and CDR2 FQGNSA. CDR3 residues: CASSSNSGGATDTQYF. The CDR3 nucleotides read TGTGCCAGCAGCTCTAATAGCGGGGGGGCCACAGATACGCAGTATTTT.

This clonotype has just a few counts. The DNA of the CDR3 is TGTGCCAGCAGACGGGGACTAGCGGGTTCCTCCTACGAGCAGTACTTC. It encodes CASRRGLAGSSYEQYF. The chain couples TRBV12-3 or TRBV12-4 to TRBJ2-7, with TRBD2 identical over 12 bases. The V segment lost 6 bases and the J segment 0 bases; nucleotides outside the gene matches: 6. This CDR3 has 16 residues.

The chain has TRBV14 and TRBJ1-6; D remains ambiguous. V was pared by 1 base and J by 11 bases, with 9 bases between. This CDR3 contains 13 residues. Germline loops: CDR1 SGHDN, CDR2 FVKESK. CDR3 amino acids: CASSQGPSAPLHF. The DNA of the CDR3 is TGTGCCAGCAGCCAAGGGCCTAGCGCACCCCTCCACTTT.

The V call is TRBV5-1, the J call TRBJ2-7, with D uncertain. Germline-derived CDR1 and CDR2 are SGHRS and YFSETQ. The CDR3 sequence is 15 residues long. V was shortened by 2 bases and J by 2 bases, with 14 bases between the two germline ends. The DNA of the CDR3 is TGCGCCAGCAGCTTAGGTTCTTTAGGCACCTACGAGCAGTACTTC. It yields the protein CASSLGSLGTYEQYF.

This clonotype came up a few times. The DNA of the CDR3 is TGCAGTGCTAGAGATCGGGCAGTGGGCGGGGAGCTGTTTTTT. Encoded protein: CSARDRAVGGELFF. The rearrangement joins TRBV20-1 to TRBJ2-2; unclear D gene. Per the germline V gene, CDR1 is DFQATT and CDR2 is SNEGSKA (reference sequence). Trimming took 0 bases from V and 7 from J, leaving 12 bases between them. The CDR3 has 14 residues.

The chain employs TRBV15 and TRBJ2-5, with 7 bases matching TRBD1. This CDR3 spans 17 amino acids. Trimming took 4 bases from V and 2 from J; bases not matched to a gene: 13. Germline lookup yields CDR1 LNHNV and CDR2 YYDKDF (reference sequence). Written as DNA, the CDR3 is TGTGCCACCAGCATAATCGGGAAGGGACAGTTACAAGAGACCCAGTACTTC. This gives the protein CATSIIGKGQLQETQYF. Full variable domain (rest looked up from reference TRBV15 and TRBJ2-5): DAMVIQNPRYQVTQFGKPVTLSCSQTLNHNVMYWYQQKSSQAPKLLFHYYDKDFNNEADTPDNFQSRRPNTSFCFLDIRSPGLGDTAMYLCATSIIGKGQLQETQYFGPGTRLLVL.

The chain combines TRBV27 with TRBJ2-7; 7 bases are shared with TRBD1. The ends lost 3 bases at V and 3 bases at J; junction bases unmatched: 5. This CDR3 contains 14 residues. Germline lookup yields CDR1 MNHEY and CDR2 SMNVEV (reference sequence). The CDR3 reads CASSFARGSYEQYF. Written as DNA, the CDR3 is TGTGCCAGCAGTTTCGCCAGGGGGAGCTACGAGCAGTACTTC.

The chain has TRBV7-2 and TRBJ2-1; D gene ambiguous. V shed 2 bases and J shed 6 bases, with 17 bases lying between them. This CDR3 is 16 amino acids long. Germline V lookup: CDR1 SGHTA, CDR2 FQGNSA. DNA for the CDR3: TGTGCCAGCAGCTTATTCGGCTCAGCTAAAACCAATGAGCAGTTCTTC. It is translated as CASSLFGSAKTNEQFF.

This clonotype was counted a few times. The CDR3 coding sequence is TGTGCCAGCAGCCTACTTTCGGGGGCGGGACCTATCACAGATACGCAGTATTTT. Translation: CASSLLSGAGPITDTQYF. This chain uses TRBV12-3 or TRBV12-4 with TRBJ2-3, with D perhaps assigned TRBD1 or TRBD2 (6 bases each). Trimming took 6 bases from V and 2 from J, leaving 24 bases between them. This CDR3 is 18 amino acids long.

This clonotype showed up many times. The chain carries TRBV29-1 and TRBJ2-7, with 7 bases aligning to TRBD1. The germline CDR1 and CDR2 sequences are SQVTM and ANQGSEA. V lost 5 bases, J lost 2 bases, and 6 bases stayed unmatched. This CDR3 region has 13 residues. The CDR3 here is CSVTGTVTYEQYF. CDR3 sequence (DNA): TGCAGCGTTACCGGGACAGTCACCTACGAGCAGTACTTC.

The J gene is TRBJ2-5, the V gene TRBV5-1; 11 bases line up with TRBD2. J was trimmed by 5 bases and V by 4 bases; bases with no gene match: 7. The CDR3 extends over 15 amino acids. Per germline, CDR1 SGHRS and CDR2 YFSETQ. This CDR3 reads CASSISGRAGETQYF. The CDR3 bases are TGCGCCAGCAGCATTAGCGGGAGGGCCGGTGAGACCCAGTACTTC.

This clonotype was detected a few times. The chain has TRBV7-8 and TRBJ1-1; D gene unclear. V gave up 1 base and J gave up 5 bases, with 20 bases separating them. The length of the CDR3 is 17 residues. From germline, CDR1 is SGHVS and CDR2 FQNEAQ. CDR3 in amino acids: CASSLDLPWSSKTEAFF. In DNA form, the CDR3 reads TGTGCCAGCAGCTTAGATCTCCCGTGGTCCAGCAAGACTGAAGCTTTCTTT.

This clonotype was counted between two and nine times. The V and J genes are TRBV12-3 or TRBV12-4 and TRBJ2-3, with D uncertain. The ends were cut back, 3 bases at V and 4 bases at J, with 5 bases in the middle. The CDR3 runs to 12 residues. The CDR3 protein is CASSFGSDTQYF. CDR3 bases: TGTGCCAGCAGTTTTGGGTCAGATACGCAGTATTTT.

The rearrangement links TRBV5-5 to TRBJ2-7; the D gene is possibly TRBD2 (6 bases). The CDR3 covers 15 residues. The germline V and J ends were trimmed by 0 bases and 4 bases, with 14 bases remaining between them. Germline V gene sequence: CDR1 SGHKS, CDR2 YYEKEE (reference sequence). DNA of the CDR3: TGTGCCAGCAGCTTGGGTATCGGAGGGTCGTACGAGCAGTACTTC. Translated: CASSLGIGGSYEQYF.

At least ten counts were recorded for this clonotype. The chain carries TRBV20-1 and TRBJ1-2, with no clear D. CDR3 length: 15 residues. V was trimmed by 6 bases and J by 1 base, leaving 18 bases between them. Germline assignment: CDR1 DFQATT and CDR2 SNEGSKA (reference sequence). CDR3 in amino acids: CSAIPEGLYNYGYTF. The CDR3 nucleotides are TGCAGTGCCATACCCGAAGGACTTTATAACTATGGCTACACCTTC.

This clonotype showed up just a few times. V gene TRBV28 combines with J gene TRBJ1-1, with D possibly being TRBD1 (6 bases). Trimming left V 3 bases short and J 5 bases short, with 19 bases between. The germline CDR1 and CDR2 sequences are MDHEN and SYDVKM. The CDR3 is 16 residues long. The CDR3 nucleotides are TGTGCCAGCAGTTTTTATCAGATTCCGGGGGCTACTGAAGCTTTCTTT. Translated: CASSFYQIPGATEAFF. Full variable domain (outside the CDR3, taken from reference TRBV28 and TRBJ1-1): DVKVTQSSRYLVKRTGEKVFLECVQDMDHENMFWYRQDPGLGLRLIYFSYDVKMKEKGDIPEGYSVSREKKERFSLILESASTNQTSMYLCASSFYQIPGATEAFFGQGTRLTVV.

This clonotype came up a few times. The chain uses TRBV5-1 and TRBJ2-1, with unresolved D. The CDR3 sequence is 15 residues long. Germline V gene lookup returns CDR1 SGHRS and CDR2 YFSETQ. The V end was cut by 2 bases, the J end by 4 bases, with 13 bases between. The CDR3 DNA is TGCGCCAGCAGCTTTGAGGTTCGCCTTTACAATGAGCAGTTCTTC. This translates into CASSFEVRLYNEQFF.

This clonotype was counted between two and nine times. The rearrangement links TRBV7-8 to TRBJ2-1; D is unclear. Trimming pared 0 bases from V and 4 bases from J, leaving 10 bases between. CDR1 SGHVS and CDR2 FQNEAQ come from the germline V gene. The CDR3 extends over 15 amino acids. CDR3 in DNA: TGTGCCAGCAGCTTAGCGGGGATCCTTTACAATGAGCAGTTCTTC. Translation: CASSLAGILYNEQFF.

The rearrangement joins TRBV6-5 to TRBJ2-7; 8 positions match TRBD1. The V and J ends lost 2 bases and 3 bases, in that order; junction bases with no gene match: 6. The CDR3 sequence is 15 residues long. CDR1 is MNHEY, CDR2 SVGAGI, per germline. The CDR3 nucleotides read TGTGCCAGCAGTTACGGAGGGACAGGAGTCTACGAGCAGTACTTC. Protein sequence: CASSYGGTGVYEQYF.

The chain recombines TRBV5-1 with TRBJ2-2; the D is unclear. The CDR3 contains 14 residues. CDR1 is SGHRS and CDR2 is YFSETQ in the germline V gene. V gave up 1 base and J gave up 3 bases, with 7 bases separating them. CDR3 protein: CASSLSADTGELFF. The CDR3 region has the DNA TGCGCCAGCAGCTTGTCCGCGGACACCGGGGAGCTGTTTTTT.